A single sample gave rise to the 15 T cell receptor beta chains below, sequenced in a study of PD-L1 blockade in urothelial cancer. TCRdb's copy holds only in-frame clones and misses some; the assay was immunoSEQ multiplex PCR. Of 15,000 to 20,000 clones detected, about nine tenths appear once; the ten largest clones hold under 7%. The sequencing used PBMCs, collected around atezolizumab (anti-PD-L1) treatment. The origin of the receptors is a man aged 50 or older with urothelial cancer.

This clone has more than one count but fewer than ten. This sequence joins TRBV7-2 and TRBJ2-3; 9 bases align to TRBD2. V lost 1 base to trimming and J lost 4 bases; unmatched junction nucleotides: 6. Germline-derived CDR1 and CDR2 are SGHTA and FQGNSA. The length of the CDR3 is 16 residues. This chain's CDR3 is CASSLVGGRAPDTQYF. The CDR3 DNA is TGTGCCAGCAGCTTAGTGGGCGGGAGGGCCCCAGATACGCAGTATTTT.

The chain uses TRBV7-6 and TRBJ2-7, with TRBD2 identical over 8 bases. The CDR3 loop spans 20 amino acids. Looked up from germline, CDR1 is SGHVS and CDR2 is FNYEAQ. The V and J ends lost 1 base and 7 bases, in that order; junction bases with no gene match: 24. CDR3 amino acids: CASSLESTGGGPRSVVEQYF. The CDR3 DNA reads as TGTGCCAGCAGCTTAGAATCAACTGGCGGGGGGCCCAGGTCTGTCGTGGAGCAGTACTTC.

The chain is built from TRBV18 and TRBJ2-1, with TRBD1 identical over 7 bases. CDR3 length equals 14 residues. CDR1 is KGHSH and CDR2 is LQKENI in the germline V gene. Trimming cost V 3 bases and J 5 bases; bases outside gene matches: 4. CDR3 amino acids: CASSPAGGHNEQFF. The CDR3 coding sequence is TGTGCCAGCTCACCGGCAGGGGGACACAATGAGCAGTTCTTC. The full variable domain, rest sourced from reference TRBV18 and TRBJ2-1, is NAGVMQNPRHLVRRRGQEARLRCSPMKGHSHVYWYRQLPEEGLKFMVYLQKENIIDESGMPKERFSAEFPKEGPSILRIQQVVRGDSAAYFCASSPAGGHNEQFFGPGTRLTVL.

CDR3: CATGDWETQYF. The CDR3 DNA sequence: TGTGCCACCGGGGATTGGGAGACCCAGTACTTC. The V gene is TRBV25-1, the J gene TRBJ2-5, with D tentatively TRBD2 (5 bases). The CDR3 totals 11 residues. CDR1 and CDR2 from the germline V gene are MGHDK and SYGVNS. V shed 10 bases and J shed 5 bases, with 11 bases lying between them.

The J gene is TRBJ2-7, the V gene TRBV10-3, with TRBD1 as a possible D gene (5 bases). Germline V gives CDR1 ENHRY, CDR2 SYGVKD. With 8 bases removed from V and 4 bases from J, the gap between germline ends came to 15 bases. The CDR3 is made up of 13 amino acids. The CDR3 nucleotides read TGTGCCATCGGAAAGGACACGGAATACGAGCAGTACTTC. Its protein is CAIGKDTEYEQYF.

This clone was seen a single time. The V gene is TRBV7-2, the J gene TRBJ1-4; possible D gene TRBD1, 6 bases. The germline V and J ends were trimmed by 6 bases and 2 bases, with 16 bases remaining between them. This CDR3 comprises 16 residues. Germline V gene lookup returns CDR1 SGHTA and CDR2 FQGNSA. The CDR3, as DNA: TGTGCCAGCAGTATCTCCGGGGGGGCGACTAATGAAAAACTGTTTTTT. This translates into CASSISGGATNEKLFF.

The chain recombines TRBV10-3 with TRBJ2-3; 10 bases map to TRBD2. Germline V CDR1 and CDR2: ENHRY, SYGVKD. The CDR3 runs 16 residues. V shed 7 bases, J shed 0 bases, and the junction held 7 bases outside the gene matches. CDR3 sequence: CAIKAGGPPSTDTQYF. The CDR3 region has the DNA TGTGCCATCAAAGCGGGAGGGCCCCCTAGCACAGATACGCAGTATTTT.

CDR3 nucleotides: TGCGCCAGCAGCCAGCACATCGGGACTAGCGGGAGTCCGGTACAGGAGACCCAGTACTTC. Encoded protein: CASSQHIGTSGSPVQETQYF. This sequence joins TRBV4-3 and TRBJ2-5, with 14 bases aligning to TRBD2. CDR1 and CDR2 from the germline V gene are LGHNA and YSLEER. The CDR3 runs 20 residues. J lost 5 bases, V lost 3 bases, and 17 bases had no gene match.

This chain connects TRBV7-8 to TRBJ2-7; D may be TRBD2 (5 bases). The CDR3 is made up of 16 amino acids. From germline, CDR1 is SGHVS and CDR2 FQNEAQ. Trimming left V 0 bases short and J 3 bases short, with 15 bases between. DNA of the CDR3: TGTGCCAGCAGCTTAGCGCGCTGGGGTGCGGGCTACGAGCAGTACTTC. Its translation: CASSLARWGAGYEQYF.

This sequence joins TRBV11-2 and TRBJ1-4, with a tentative D call TRBD1 (5 bases). CDR1 is SGHAT, CDR2 FQNNGV, per germline. V gave up 5 bases and J gave up 5 bases, with 18 bases separating them. The CDR3 consists of 16 residues. CDR3 in amino acids: CASSITRQHNNEKLFF. The CDR3 DNA reads TGTGCCAGCAGCATCACTCGACAGCACAACAATGAAAAACTGTTTTTT.

The genes are TRBV5-1 and TRBJ2-1; D is perhaps TRBD2 (6 bases). This CDR3 comprises 13 residues. Trimming took off 4 bases at V and 5 bases at J, with 10 bases between the two ends. The germline V gene has CDR1 SGHRS and CDR2 YFSETQ. The CDR3 loop reads CASSPGLHNEQFF. CDR3 sequence (DNA): TGCGCCAGCAGCCCGGGACTTCACAATGAGCAGTTCTTC.

The chain employs TRBV10-1 and TRBJ2-1, with TRBD2 identical over 7 bases. Germline CDR1 is WNHNN and CDR2 is SYGVQD (reference sequence). Unmatched junction bases numbered 8, after V lost 2 bases and J lost 7 bases. The length of the CDR3 is 15 residues. Here the CDR3 DNA reads TGCGCCAGCAGTGAGGAGCGGGGTAAGAGGAATGAGCAGTTCTTC. It specifies CASSEERGKRNEQFF.

The chain uses TRBV2 and TRBJ2-5; 13 nucleotides align to TRBD2. The CDR3 has 15 residues. V shed 5 bases, J shed 3 bases, and the junction held 3 bases outside the gene matches. CDR1 SNHLY and CDR2 FYNNEI come from the germline V gene. The CDR3 region is CASSRGTSGKETQYF. Here the CDR3 DNA reads TGTGCCAGCAGTAGAGGGACTAGCGGGAAAGAGACCCAGTACTTC.

This chain uses TRBV19 with TRBJ2-7; D is unclear. V lost 5 bases and J lost 2, with 13 bases in between. The CDR3 consists of 14 residues. Germline V gene lookup returns CDR1 LNHDA and CDR2 SQIVND (reference sequence). CDR3 DNA: TGTGCCAGTAGTGACCTAGGTATAACCTACGAGCAGTACTTC. Its protein product is CASSDLGITYEQYF.

The V call is TRBV27, the J call TRBJ2-3, with D perhaps TRBD2 (6 bases). V was clipped by 6 bases and J by 6 bases, with 19 bases between them. The CDR3 length is 15 residues. CDR1 is MNHEY and CDR2 is SMNVEV in the germline V gene (reference sequence). The CDR3 here is CASSLEGVALDTQYF. As DNA, the CDR3 is TGTGCCAGCAGCCTGGAGGGAGTGGCCCTCGATACGCAGTATTTT.